These 8 T cell receptor beta chains were sequenced from one sample in a study of cytomegalovirus exposure and HLA in healthy donors. The PCR ran on 60 Vbeta and 13 Jbeta primers. TCRdb's table, derived via immunoSEQ multiplex PCR, lists solely in-frame clones and lacks some. The repertoire has tens of thousands of clones, around 80% of them found once; the top ten carry about 9.6%. Sequenced: PBMCs. The receptors were sampled from a man aged 35 to 55 in good health and CMV-seronegative.

This sequence joins TRBV11-2 and TRBJ2-7, with unresolved D. CDR3 length: 15 amino acids. Per germline, CDR1 SGHAT and CDR2 FQNNGV. V was shortened by 2 bases and J by 2 bases, with 13 bases between the two germline ends. The CDR3 region is CASSLTFVETYEQYF. CDR3 nucleotides: TGTGCCAGCAGCTTAACATTCGTCGAAACCTACGAGCAGTACTTC.

The V and J genes are TRBV4-2 and TRBJ2-2; 8 bases agree with TRBD2. This CDR3 has 15 amino acids. Unmatched junction bases numbered 7, after V lost 6 bases and J lost 4 bases. Germline assignment: CDR1 LGHNA and CDR2 YNFKEQ. In DNA form, the CDR3 reads TGTGCCAGCAGTACGGGGGGGCGGTCCACCGGGGAGCTGTTTTTT. It codes for CASSTGGRSTGELFF.

Comment on this clone: Its ends do not fully match the called genes, so a read error is possible. V is TRBV7-9 and J is TRBJ2-1, with TRBD2 matching 10 bases. Germline assignment: CDR1 SEHNR and CDR2 FQNEAQ (reference sequence). The CDR3 consists of 18 residues. CDR3 DNA: TGTTCCAGCAGCTTAGGGCTACTAGCGGGACTTTCCTACAATGAGCAGTTCTTC. Translating gives CSSSLGLLAGLSYNEQFF. Full variable domain (missing parts from reference TRBV7-9 and TRBJ2-1): DTGVSQNPRHKITKRGQNVTFRCDPISEHNRLYWYRQTLGQGPEFLTYFQNEAQLEKSRLLSDRFSAERPKGSFSTLEIQRTEQGDSAMYLCSSSLGLLAGLSYNEQFFGPGTRLTVL.

This rearrangement joins TRBV7-9 to TRBJ1-4; 9 bases map to TRBD1. Germline CDR1 SEHNR, CDR2 FQNEAQ (reference sequence). Germline trimming cut 5 bases from V and 6 bases from J; bases unmatched to any gene: 7. The CDR3 consists of 15 residues. The CDR3 DNA reads as TGTGCCAGCAGCCTCTCGACAGGGGGGGATGAAAAACTGTTTTTT. It encodes CASSLSTGGDEKLFF. Variable domain in full (rest from reference TRBV7-9 and TRBJ1-4): DTGVSQNPRHKITKRGQNVTFRCDPISEHNRLYWYRQTLGQGPEFLTYFQNEAQLEKSRLLSDRFSAERPKGSFSTLEIQRTEQGDSAMYLCASSLSTGGDEKLFFGSGTQLSVL.

This chain links TRBV19 with TRBJ1-2; D not resolved. V was cut by 4 bases and J by 4 bases, with 13 bases left in between. CDR1 LNHDA and CDR2 SQIVND come from the germline V gene (reference sequence). The CDR3 spans 14 residues. The CDR3 sequence: CASSTTANLYGYTF. CDR3 nucleotide sequence: TGTGCCAGTAGTACCACAGCTAACCTCTATGGCTACACCTTC.

CDR3 sequence (DNA): TGTGCCAGCAGCCACCCGGGACAGGGTGCAGATACGCAGTATTTT. This translates into CASSHPGQGADTQYF. V and J are TRBV14 and TRBJ2-3; 9 bases match TRBD1. The CDR3 contains 15 residues. CDR1 and CDR2 (germline): SGHDN, FVKESK. J gave up 4 bases and V 3 bases, and 5 bases lay outside the gene matches.

This clone has more than one count but fewer than ten. The V call is TRBV4-1, the J call TRBJ2-7; tentative D call: TRBD2 (5 bases). With 4 bases removed from V and 1 base from J, the gap between germline ends came to 8 bases. Germline CDR1 reads MGHRA; CDR2 reads YSYEKL. The CDR3 consists of 13 residues. The CDR3 region is CASSPRDSYEQYF. CDR3 bases: TGCGCCAGCAGCCCGAGGGATTCCTACGAGCAGTACTTC.

This sequence joins TRBV5-1 and TRBJ2-7, with 9 bases fitting TRBD2. There are 14 residues in the CDR3. Germline values: CDR1 SGHRS, CDR2 YFSETQ. J gave up 6 bases and V 3 bases, and 7 bases lay outside the gene matches. DNA of the CDR3: TGCGCCAGCAGCTCGGCGGGGGGGGAAGTCGAGCAGTACTTC. Residues: CASSSAGGEVEQYF.